This T cell receptor beta chain appears in the sequencing data of a study of post-analysis software for immune sequencing data. For this clonotype: Antigen unknown.

General study findings and limits: Patients had higher frequencies than controls of about five TRBV segments, including TRBV5-6, TRBV5-1 and TRBV20-1.

Germline values: CDR1 KGHSH, CDR2 LQKENI. This CDR3 is built from 11 residues. Trimming pared 6 bases from V and 9 bases from J, leaving 9 bases between. Presence of unique molecular identifiers characterized the TCR beta cDNA libraries. Using its own MiXCR run on the PCR reads, TCRdb lists one record per CDR3 protein. The table lists 750,000 to 950,000 distinct CDR3 sequences, roughly 46% of them singletons, with around 4.7% in the top ten. The sequenced sample was blood. The origin of this receptor is a girl aged 5-17 years with multiple sclerosis. The rearrangement uses TRBV18 and TRBJ2-1, with D possibly matching TRBD2 (6 bases). Written as DNA, the CDR3 is TGTGCCAGCTCCGGGGGTGGTGAGCAGTTCTTC. It is translated as CASSGGGEQFF.